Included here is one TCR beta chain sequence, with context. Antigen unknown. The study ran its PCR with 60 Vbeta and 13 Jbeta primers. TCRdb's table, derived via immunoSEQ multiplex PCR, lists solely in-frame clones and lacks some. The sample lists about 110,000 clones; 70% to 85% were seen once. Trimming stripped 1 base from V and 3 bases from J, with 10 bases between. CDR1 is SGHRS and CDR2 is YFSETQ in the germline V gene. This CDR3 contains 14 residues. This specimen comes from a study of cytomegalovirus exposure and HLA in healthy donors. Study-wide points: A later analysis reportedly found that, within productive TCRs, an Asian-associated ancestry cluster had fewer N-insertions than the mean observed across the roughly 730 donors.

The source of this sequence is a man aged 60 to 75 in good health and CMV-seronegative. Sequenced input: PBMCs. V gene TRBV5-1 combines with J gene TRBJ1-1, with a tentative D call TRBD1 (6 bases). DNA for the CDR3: TGCGCCAGCAGCTTGTGGGGGCTTGACACTGAAGCTTTCTTT. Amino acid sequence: CASSLWGLDTEAFF.